The next 15 T cell receptor beta chains were all read from a single sample in a study of blood T cell repertoires in COVID-19. Clones were sequenced by immunoSEQ multiplex PCR, and TCRdb holds only the in-frame ones, with some missing. The sample contains a few hundred thousand clones, less than 90% of which appear only once. Sequencing used PBMCs or T cells enriched from blood (not recorded which). These receptors all come from a woman in her 50s who had recovered from COVID-19.

This chain uses TRBV27 with TRBJ2-1; the match to TRBD2 covers 14 bases. Germline CDR1 reads MNHEY; CDR2 reads SMNVEV (reference sequence). There are 19 residues in the CDR3. V shed 7 bases and J 1 base; nucleotides not matched to a gene: 12. CDR3 DNA: TGTGCCAGCACGGCTGGGACTAGCGGGGGCGTACGATCCTACAATGAGCAGTTCTTC. Amino acids: CASTAGTSGGVRSYNEQFF.

In its sample, this clone was seen once. The genes are TRBV28 and TRBJ2-3; TRBD2 aligns across 7 bases. The V and J ends lost 6 bases and 9 bases, in that order; junction bases with no gene match: 6. CDR3 length: 12 residues. From germline, CDR1 is MDHEN and CDR2 SYDVKM. CDR3 sequence: CASRIREGTQYF. CDR3 bases: TGTGCCAGCAGAATTAGGGAGGGCACGCAGTATTTT.

This clone showed up just once. The chain carries TRBV27 and TRBJ2-7; unclear D gene. The CDR3 length is 15 residues. The germline V and J ends were trimmed by 5 bases and 3 bases, with 17 bases remaining between them. Per germline, CDR1 MNHEY and CDR2 SMNVEV (reference sequence). The CDR3 region has the DNA TGTGCCAGCAGTCGCCCATCAACTACACGCTACGAGCAGTACTTC. This codes for CASSRPSTTRYEQYF.

This clone was detected once. This rearrangement joins TRBV7-2 to TRBJ2-7, with D unclear. Trimming left V 2 bases short and J 6 bases short, with 8 bases between. CDR1 SGHTA and CDR2 FQGNSA come from the germline V gene. The CDR3 has 12 amino acids. As DNA, the CDR3 is TGTGCCAGCAGCTTAATGTCTTCCGAGCAGTACTTC. It codes for CASSLMSSEQYF.

The V call is TRBV19, the J call TRBJ1-3; weak D call: TRBD1 (5 bases). V lost 2 bases, J lost 0 bases, and 8 bases lay in between. In germline, CDR1 is LNHDA, CDR2 SQIVND (reference sequence). CDR3 length: 15 amino acids. CDR3 in DNA: TGTGCCAGTAGTATACTGGGGCACTCTGGAAACACCATATATTTT. Its translation is CASSILGHSGNTIYF.

The chain joins TRBV10-2 to TRBJ1-6; D is uncertain. Germline V gene lookup returns CDR1 WSHSY and CDR2 SAAADI. This CDR3 spans 15 amino acids. The V end lost 4 bases, the J end lost 10 bases, and 17 bases lay between the germline ends. The CDR3, as DNA: TGCGCCAGCAGTGTTGAAGAGACATACCACTCACCCCTCCACTTT. Amino acids: CASSVEETYHSPLHF.

The chain couples TRBV3-1 (or the pseudogene TRBV3-2) to TRBJ1-2; 12 bases are shared with TRBD1. Losses at the gene ends were 5 bases for V and 5 bases for J; bases not matched to a gene: 9. CDR1 and CDR2 (germline): LGHDT, YNNKEL (reference sequence). The CDR3 covers 16 residues. This CDR3 reads CASSTAGTGGGYGYTF. In DNA form, the CDR3 reads TGTGCCAGCAGCACCGCCGGGACAGGGGGCGGATATGGCTACACCTTC.

This clone has a handful of counts. The chain joins TRBV6-5 to TRBJ1-1; D gene unclear. The V gene lost 10 bases and the J gene lost 4 bases, with 16 bases spanning the gap. Germline CDR1 and CDR2: MNHEY and SVGAGI. The CDR3 contains 13 residues. CDR3 DNA sequence: TGTGCCACATTCAACAGTTTATTCACTGAAGCTTTCTTT. Translated, it gives CATFNSLFTEAFF.

V and J are TRBV12-3 or TRBV12-4 and TRBJ1-1, with D possibly being TRBD1 (5 bases). The CDR3 contains 13 residues. V lost 5 bases and J 4 bases, leaving 11 bases between the germline ends. DNA of the CDR3: TGTGCCAGCAGTCGGGCCAGGGTCACTGAAGCTTTCTTT. This sequence encodes CASSRARVTEAFF.

This chain uses TRBV7-2 with TRBJ2-1; 8 positions match TRBD2. This CDR3 region has 16 residues. CDR1 is SGHTA and CDR2 is FQGNSA in the germline V gene. Trimming at V came to 5 bases and at J to 4 bases, leaving 10 bases not matched to a gene. The CDR3 loop is CASSRVAGNFYNEQFF. As DNA, the CDR3 is TGTGCCAGCAGCAGAGTAGCGGGGAACTTTTACAATGAGCAGTTCTTC.

The gene calls are TRBV7-2 and TRBJ2-7; D might be TRBD1 (5 bases). Germline-derived CDR1 and CDR2 are SGHTA and FQGNSA. The CDR3 is 15 amino acids. V was cut by 5 bases and J by 0 bases, with 14 bases left in between. CDR3: CASSHRTYHSYEQYF. CDR3 DNA: TGTGCCAGCAGCCACAGGACATACCACTCCTACGAGCAGTACTTC.

The chain links TRBV11-3 to TRBJ1-1; 7 bases agree with TRBD1. Germline V gives CDR1 SGHNT, CDR2 YENEEA. V gave up 5 bases and J gave up 9 bases; unmatched junction bases: 6. This CDR3 contains 12 residues. The CDR3 loop reads CASSTQGRKAFF. In DNA form, the CDR3 reads TGTGCCAGCAGCACACAGGGGAGGAAAGCTTTCTTT.

The rearrangement uses TRBV7-6 and TRBJ2-7, with 11 bases matching TRBD2. The CDR3 has 16 residues. Unmatched junction bases numbered 7, after V lost 5 bases and J lost 1 base. Per germline, CDR1 SGHVS and CDR2 FNYEAQ. The CDR3 bases are TGTGCCAGCAGCCAACTGACTAGCGGGGTTTCCTACGAGCAGTACTTC. The encoded protein is CASSQLTSGVSYEQYF.

V and J are TRBV6-2 or TRBV6-3 and TRBJ2-7; D unresolved. CDR1 is MNHEY and CDR2 is SVGEGT in the germline V gene. V gave up 4 bases and J gave up 3 bases, with 10 bases separating them. The CDR3 runs 13 residues. The CDR3, as DNA: TGTGCCAGCAGTTCGAATCTACTCTACGAGCAGTACTTC. Translating it yields CASSSNLLYEQYF.

This chain uses TRBV9 with TRBJ1-3, with 8 positions matching TRBD1. CDR1 SGDLS and CDR2 YYNGEE come from the germline V gene. The CDR3 covers 15 residues. The V segment lost 3 bases and the J segment 3 bases; nucleotides outside the gene matches: 5. This CDR3 is CASSGGTGDGNTIYF. The CDR3 DNA sequence: TGTGCCAGCAGCGGAGGGACAGGTGATGGAAACACCATATATTTT.